The rows below give T cell receptor beta chains drawn from one sample of a study of blood T cell repertoires in COVID-19. Sequenced by immunoSEQ multiplex PCR; TCRdb stores in-frame clones only, minus some. In the table there are about 200,000 clones, 85% of which are singletons. The specimen was peripheral blood. The receptors were gathered from a man in his sixties with COVID-19, enrolled during active disease. Each CDR3 is given with its conserved first and last residue. The D gene is left open where the match is weak. Clone size is given for some rows only: seen once, a few or many times, or a class if the clone is expanded.

TRBJ1-2 | TRBV28 | TRBD1 | . | CASSSTGTGGRGYTF | TGTGCCAGCAGTAGCACCGGGACAGGGGGCCGAGGCTACACCTTC
TRBJ1-5 | TRBV2 | . | . | CASSLRYSNQPQHF | TGTGCCAGCAGTCTCAGGTATAGCAATCAGCCCCAGCATTTT
TRBJ2-3 | TRBV27 | TRBD2 | . | CASSLLTSGRGSTDTQYF | TGTGCCAGCAGTTTGTTGACTAGCGGGAGAGGGAGCACAGATACGCAGTATTTT
TRBJ2-2 | TRBV9 | TRBD2 | few | CASSVRGGMTTGELFF | TGTGCCAGCAGCGTACGCGGGGGAATGACCACCGGGGAGCTGTTTTTT
TRBJ2-7 | TRBV19 | TRBD2 | once | CASSLAGGSYEQYF | TGTGCCAGTAGTTTAGCGGGAGGCTCCTACGAGCAGTACTTC
TRBJ1-6 | TRBV6-2/TRBV6-3 | TRBD1 | . | CASSLRDRNSPLHF | TGTGCCAGCAGTCTCCGGGACAGAAATTCACCCCTCCACTTT
TRBJ1-1 | TRBV30 | TRBD1 | . | CAWSRDRGTEAFF | TGTGCCTGGAGTCGGGACAGAGGCACTGAAGCTTTCTTT
TRBJ1-1 | TRBV4-1 | . | many | CASSQEVKGVEAFF | TGCGCCAGCAGCCAAGAGGTCAAAGGGGTGGAAGCTTTCTTT
TRBJ2-7 | TRBV5-6 | TRBD2 | . | CASSLVSGSLGTYEQYF | TGTGCCAGCAGCTTGGTTAGCGGGAGCTTGGGAACCTACGAGCAGTACTTC
TRBJ1-2 | TRBV11-2 | . | once | CASSLSDSSNYGYTF | TGTGCCAGCAGCTTATCAGACAGTTCTAACTATGGCTACACCTTC
TRBJ1-2 | TRBV29-1 | TRBD1 | . | CSGTTGTDYGYTF | TGCAGCGGCACGACCGGGACAGACTATGGCTACACCTTC
TRBJ1-1 | TRBV6-6 | . | . | CASSHRATEAFF | TGTGCCAGCAGCCACAGGGCCACTGAAGCTTTCTTT
TRBJ2-3 | TRBV6-5 | . | . | CASSRMGASTDTQYF | TGTGCCAGCAGCCGAATGGGGGCTAGCACAGATACGCAGTATTTT
TRBJ2-7 | TRBV3-1/TRBV3-2 | . | . | CASSQGAGPPYEQYF | TGTGCCAGCAGCCAGGGGGCAGGGCCACCCTACGAGCAGTACTTC
TRBJ1-2 | TRBV6-5 | TRBD1 | . | CASRDPGQTNYGYTF | TGTGCCAGCAGGGACCCGGGACAGACAAACTATGGCTACACCTTC
TRBJ1-2 | TRBV10-2 | TRBD1 | . | CASSERAGGYYGYTF | TGCGCCAGCAGTGAGAGGGCAGGGGGTTACTATGGCTACACCTTC
TRBJ2-5 | TRBV24-1 | TRBD1 | . | CATSDPTGAIETQYF | TGTGCCACCAGTGATCCTACAGGGGCGATAGAGACCCAGTACTTC
TRBJ1-3 | TRBV7-8 | TRBD1 | . | CASSTDRGNTIYF | TGTGCCAGCAGCACGGACAGGGGAAACACCATATATTTT
TRBJ1-1 | TRBV9 | TRBD1 | once | CASSPGDRETEAFF | TGTGCCAGCAGCCCTGGGGACAGGGAAACTGAAGCTTTCTTT
TRBJ1-5 | TRBV11-2 | . | . | CASSLGGGNNQPQHF | TGTGCCAGCAGCTTAGGGGGGGGAAACAATCAGCCCCAGCATTTT
TRBJ1-1 | TRBV18 | . | . | CASSLRTLVTAGEAFF | TGTGCCAGCTCACTCAGGACCCTAGTAACCGCGGGAGAAGCTTTCTTT
TRBJ2-1 | TRBV7-6 | TRBD1 | . | CASSSRTGIDNEQFF | TGTGCCAGCAGCTCACGGACAGGCATAGACAATGAGCAGTTCTTC
TRBJ1-5 | TRBV6-1 | TRBD1 | . | CASSELVTGVQPQHF | TGTGCCAGCAGTGAATTAGTGACAGGGGTTCAGCCCCAGCATTTT
TRBJ1-5 | TRBV28 | TRBD1 | . | CASRSRDSLNQPQHF | TGTGCCAGCAGGTCGAGGGACAGTCTCAATCAGCCCCAGCATTTT
TRBJ1-5 | TRBV5-1 | . | . | CASSLASGNQPQHF | TGCGCCAGCAGCTTGGCGTCAGGGAATCAGCCCCAGCATTTT
TRBJ1-5 | TRBV18 | . | . | CASSPPSSGNPNSNQPQHF | TGTGCCAGCTCACCACCCTCCTCAGGGAATCCGAATAGCAATCAGCCCCAGCATTTT
TRBJ1-2 | TRBV7-9 | TRBD1 | . | CASSFEGANYGYTF | TGTGCCAGCAGCTTCGAGGGGGCAAACTATGGCTACACCTTC
TRBJ2-7 | TRBV5-1 | TRBD2 | . | CASSLEGSGRGYEQYF | TGCGCCAGCAGCTTGGAAGGTAGCGGGAGAGGATACGAGCAGTACTTC
TRBJ1-5 | TRBV6-1 | TRBD1 | . | CASRRQGVGNQPQHF | TGTGCCAGCAGGCGGCAGGGGGTCGGAAATCAGCCCCAGCATTTT
TRBJ2-7 | TRBV28 | TRBD1 | . | CASNHQGAVYHEQYF | TGTGCCAGTAATCATCAGGGGGCAGTTTACCACGAGCAGTACTTC
TRBJ1-1 | TRBV6-2/TRBV6-3 | . | . | CASSYSASGSDTEAFF | TGTGCCAGCAGTTACTCGGCGTCGGGGAGCGACACTGAAGCTTTCTTT